This entry concerns a single T cell receptor (beta chain). Germline assignment: CDR1 SGHTA and CDR2 FQGNSA. Between the trimmed V and J ends, which lost 1 base and 5 bases, there was a span of 8 bases. This CDR3 region has 13 residues. The sample comes from a study of blood T cell repertoires in COVID-19. About the study: Collection of acute and convalescent COVID-19 samples took place in the United States, Italy and Spain. T cells, B-cell-depleted T cells, or PBMCs provided the cDNA or gDNA that served as material.

Original handling: Amplification of reference gene primers provided the estimated nucleated cell counts. Profiling relied on immunoSEQ multiplex PCR, and the TCRdb table lists in-frame clones only, not all of them. V and J calls and clone size follow that table, whereas D and trimming were derived from the DNA. The top ten hold 8.9% of the sample, which has about 250,000 clones, around 85% seen once. Sequenced: peripheral blood. The chain employs TRBV7-2 and TRBJ2-5; D may be TRBD1 (5 bases). The clonotype was recovered from a man older than 75 with acute or convalescent COVID-19. CDR3 bases: TGTGCCAGCAGCTTAGATAGGGGTGAGACCCAGTACTTC. Translating it yields CASSLDRGETQYF. Full variable domain (rest looked up from reference TRBV7-2 and TRBJ2-5): GAGVSQSPSNKVTEKGKDVELRCDPISGHTALYWYRQSLGQGLEFLIYFQGNSAPDKSGLPSDRFSAERTGGSVSTLTIQRTQQEDSAVYLCASSLDRGETQYFGPGTRLLVL.